The clone carrying this T cell receptor (beta chain) has only one observation. The antigen is unknown. This record comes from a study of blood T cells in healthy people across ages. General study points: Relative to aged donors, long-lived donors carried more naive CD4+ cells and displayed higher diversity. Expanded clonotype changes were possibly confounded by unknown donor CMV status.

With a J-beta primer mix and a sample-barcoded 5' primer, a second PCR ran roughly 6 to 12 cycles. TCRdb analysed the 5' RACE reads with MiXCR anew, one entry per CDR3 protein. Found here are about 640,000 distinct CDR3 sequences, approximately 59% of them singletons; the top ten hold roughly 34%. The clonotype comes from a man aged 55 to 70 in good health. Source material: blood.

The CDR3 reads CSARDRGKGETQYF. The CDR3 DNA follows: TGCAGTGCTAGGGACAGGGGGAAGGGAGAGACCCAGTACTTC. This chain joins TRBV20-1 and TRBJ2-7; TRBD1 agrees at 10 bases. The last part of the DNA fits TRBJ2-5 better; the J call may be wrong. The CDR3 runs to 14 residues. Germline CDR1 DFQATT, CDR2 SNEGSKA (reference sequence).